This paragraph covers one T cell receptor (beta chain) sequence. The CDR3 has 12 residues. Germline V CDR1 and CDR2: SNHLY, FYNNEI. V lost 6 bases to trimming and J lost 6 bases, with 10 bases between them. The sample comes from a study of cytomegalovirus exposure and HLA in healthy donors. The study ran its PCR with 60 Vbeta and 13 Jbeta primers. Clones were sequenced by immunoSEQ multiplex PCR, and TCRdb holds only the in-frame ones, with some missing. This table has 150,000 to 200,000 clones, over 75% appearing once. Sequencing was carried out using PBMCs. This sequence joins TRBV2 and TRBJ2-3; D uncertain. The receptor comes from a man between 18 and 29 years old in good health and CMV-seropositive. CDR3 nucleotides: TGTGCCAGCAGGGGCCTTGGGGATACGCAGTATTTT. Encoded protein: CASRGLGDTQYF.